This is a list of T cell receptor beta chains from one sample in a study of blood T cell repertoires in COVID-19. Profiled with immunoSEQ multiplex PCR; TCRdb holds only in-frame clones, not every one. The table lists approximately 330,000 clones, around nine tenths of them singletons. Specimen: PBMCs or T cells enriched from blood (not recorded which). All receptors derive from a woman between 25 and 40 years old who had recovered from COVID-19. The CDR3 runs from the conserved cysteine through the conserved F or W. D genes are given only for firm matches. A clone size is listed for some rows: how often the clone was seen (once, few, many), or a class if it is expanded.

TRBJ2-6 TRBV5-5 NA NA CASSLDFSGANVLTF TGTGCCAGCAGCTTGGACTTCTCTGGGGCCAACGTCCTGACTTTC
TRBJ2-3 TRBV30 TRBD1 NA CAWSEGATDTQYF TGTGCCTGGAGTGAGGGGGCCACAGATACGCAGTATTTT
TRBJ1-5 TRBV23-1 NA NA CASSHMELYSNQPQHF TGCGCCAGCAGTCACATGGAGCTCTATAGCAATCAGCCCCAGCATTTT
TRBJ2-1 TRBV30 NA NA CAWSPQGNEQFF TGTGCCTGGAGTCCACAGGGCAATGAGCAGTTCTTC
TRBJ1-4 TRBV28 NA NA CASSPTDVRGKLFF TGTGCCAGCAGCCCTACCGACGTCCGAGGAAAACTGTTTTTT
TRBJ1-4 TRBV7-6 NA NA CASSSLGGGLEKLFF TGTGCCAGCAGCTCACTTGGGGGGGGATTGGAAAAACTGTTTTTT
TRBJ2-1 TRBV15 TRBD1 NA CATSRGTGGAFRDNEQFF TGTGCCACCAGCAGGGGGACAGGGGGCGCATTCCGGGACAATGAGCAGTTCTTC
TRBJ1-2 TRBV5-6 NA NA CASSLMRNYGYTF TGTGCCAGCAGTCTGATGCGGAACTATGGCTACACCTTC
TRBJ2-2 TRBV6-5 NA once CASSWGTSNTGELFF TGTGCCAGCAGTTGGGGGACTTCGAACACCGGGGAGCTGTTTTTT
TRBJ1-2 TRBV11-2 NA NA CASSFGRNYGYTF TGTGCCAGCAGCTTTGGCAGGAACTATGGCTACACCTTC
TRBJ1-5 TRBV4-1 NA NA CASSPGLSNQPQHF TGCGCCAGCAGCCCTGGACTGAGCAATCAGCCCCAGCATTTT
TRBJ2-7 TRBV15 NA NA CATSRDEGVSVREQYF TGTGCCACCAGCAGAGATGAGGGGGTCTCGGTGAGGGAGCAGTACTTC
TRBJ2-7 TRBV7-6 NA NA CASSLAESYEQYF TGTGCCAGCAGCTTAGCCGAGTCCTACGAGCAGTACTTC
TRBJ1-2 TRBV11-2 NA NA CATHPGVGGYTF TGTGCCACCCACCCGGGGGTAGGTGGCTACACCTTC
TRBJ2-7 TRBV14 NA NA CASSQFRPSEQYF TGTGCCAGCAGCCAGTTTCGCCCTAGCGAGCAGTACTTC
TRBJ2-2 TRBV25-1 NA NA CASSERQYTGELFF TGTGCCAGCAGTGAGCGACAATACACCGGGGAGCTGTTTTTT
TRBJ2-1 TRBV10-3 NA NA CAISESTQGVGQFF TGTGCCATCAGTGAGTCGACGCAGGGCGTTGGGCAGTTCTTC
TRBJ1-5 TRBV3-1/TRBV3-2 TRBD1 NA CASSQTSTGGRQPQHF TGTGCCAGCAGCCAAACCTCGACAGGGGGCAGACAGCCCCAGCATTTT
TRBJ2-3 TRBV24-1 TRBD2 NA CATESKRGSTDTQYF TGTGCCACCGAATCAAAGCGGGGGAGCACAGATACGCAGTATTTT
TRBJ2-5 TRBV11-2 TRBD2 NA CASSVSGMETQYF TGTGCCAGCAGCGTTAGCGGGATGGAGACCCAGTACTTC
TRBJ1-3 TRBV13 NA once CASSLRGFRNTIYF TGTGCCAGCAGCTTACGGGGGTTTAGAAACACCATATATTTT
TRBJ1-2 TRBV11-2 TRBD1 NA CASRPTGGSGYTF TGTGCCAGCAGACCGACAGGGGGCTCGGGCTACACCTTC
TRBJ2-7 TRBV7-9 TRBD1 NA CASSFLMRLDRGYEQYF TGTGCCAGCAGCTTTCTTATGCGACTCGACAGGGGATATGAGCAGTACTTC
TRBJ1-5 TRBV5-5 NA few CASSWALYSNQPQHF TGTGCCAGCAGCTGGGCTTTATATAGCAATCAGCCCCAGCATTTT
TRBJ1-3 TRBV18 NA NA CASSPLGDTGNTIYF TGTGCCAGCTCACCCTTAGGGGATACTGGAAACACCATATATTTT
TRBJ2-1 TRBV4-2 TRBD2 NA CASSQDILAGGPSWGEQFF TGTGCCAGCAGCCAAGATATCCTAGCGGGAGGGCCGTCGTGGGGTGAGCAGTTCTTC
TRBJ2-5 TRBV6-2/TRBV6-3 TRBD1 NA CASSYSGQGFEETQYF TGTGCCAGCAGTTACTCGGGACAGGGGTTTGAAGAGACCCAGTACTTC
TRBJ1-2 TRBV19 NA NA CAARGPGNITDYGYTF TGTGCCGCGCGAGGTCCAGGGAACATTACAGACTATGGCTACACCTTC
TRBJ2-7 TRBV28 TRBD1 NA CASSPPGQKTYEQYF TGTGCCAGCAGCCCACCGGGACAGAAAACCTACGAGCAGTACTTC
TRBJ1-2 TRBV30 NA NA CAWSALSASYGYTF TGTGCCTGGAGTGCGCTAAGTGCTAGCTATGGCTACACCTTC
TRBJ1-1 TRBV25-1 TRBD1 NA CASEGTGRIMNTEAFF TGTGCCAGCGAAGGGACAGGGAGAATCATGAACACTGAAGCTTTCTTT
TRBJ1-1 TRBV27 TRBD1 NA CASSAGQGRWTEAFF TGTGCCAGCAGTGCCGGACAGGGTAGGTGGACTGAAGCTTTCTTT
TRBJ1-2 TRBV6-2/TRBV6-3 NA NA CASSYPPVPGGYTF TGTGCCAGCAGTTACCCACCGGTCCCGGGGGGCTACACCTTC
TRBJ2-1 TRBV10-3 TRBD2 once CAISGLWTSGDYYNEQFF TGTGCCATCAGTGGTCTATGGACTAGCGGGGATTATTACAATGAGCAGTTCTTC
TRBJ1-6 TRBV7-9 NA NA CASSLERARSPLHF TGTGCCAGCAGCTTAGAGAGGGCGCGGTCACCCCTCCACTTT
TRBJ2-1 TRBV23-1 TRBD1 NA CASSQSDRSSYNEQFF TGCGCCAGCAGTCAATCGGACAGGAGCTCCTACAATGAGCAGTTCTTC
TRBJ2-1 TRBV27 TRBD2 NA CASTPWLAGSGEQFF TGTGCCAGCACTCCCTGGCTAGCGGGATCGGGGGAGCAGTTCTTC
TRBJ2-2 TRBV6-5 TRBD1 few CASGQGEDRTGELFF TGTGCCAGCGGACAGGGGGAGGACAGGACCGGGGAGCTGTTTTTT
TRBJ2-3 TRBV2 NA once CASSEGSMSTDTQYF TGTGCCAGCAGTGAGGGGAGTATGAGCACAGATACGCAGTATTTT
TRBJ2-7 TRBV5-1 TRBD2 NA CASSPGTSGFSYEQYF TGCGCCAGCAGCCCGGGGACTAGCGGGTTTTCCTACGAGCAGTACTTC
TRBJ1-2 TRBV5-1 TRBD1 few CASSPDRVGGYTF TGCGCCAGCAGCCCCGACAGGGTGGGTGGCTACACCTTC
TRBJ2-1 TRBV5-1 NA NA CASSLAVTYNEQFF TGCGCCAGCAGCTTGGCAGTGACATACAATGAGCAGTTCTTC
TRBJ1-5 TRBV7-2 NA NA CASSHPGGNQPQHF TGTGCCAGCAGCCACCCCGGGGGAAATCAGCCCCAGCATTTT
TRBJ2-2 TRBV12-3/TRBV12-4 NA once CASRPSAGELFF TGTGCCAGCAGGCCTAGCGCCGGGGAGCTGTTTTTT
TRBJ2-7 TRBV7-3 TRBD2 NA CASSLSGLDYEQYF TGTGCCAGCAGCTTATCGGGACTAGACTACGAGCAGTACTTC
TRBJ2-7 TRBV4-2 TRBD2 NA CASSQVGAGTSAYEQYF TGTGCCAGCAGCCAAGTAGGGGCCGGGACTAGCGCCTACGAGCAGTACTTC
TRBJ2-7 TRBV30 NA NA CAWSATQLDEQYF TGTGCCTGGAGCGCGACTCAACTCGACGAGCAGTACTTC
TRBJ1-2 TRBV18 NA once CASSPGSGDYGYTF TGTGCCAGCTCACCGGGCTCGGGGGACTATGGCTACACCTTC
TRBJ2-2 TRBV3-1/TRBV3-2 NA NA CASSQGRDSGLFF TGTGCCAGCAGCCAGGGTCGGGACTCCGGGCTGTTTTTT
TRBJ2-7 TRBV30 TRBD1 NA CAWSLDHRDRVAYEQYF TGTGCCTGGAGTCTCGACCATCGGGACAGAGTAGCCTACGAGCAGTACTTC